Reported below is one T cell receptor beta chain. This clonotype showed up just a few times. The specificity of this receptor is unknown. No quality values exist for individual bases; no much larger clone is one base distant. These data are taken from a study of response to subunit inactivated influenza vaccine (dated by TCRdb to 2016 to 2019). Describing the broader study: Deep quantitative T cell receptor repertoire profiling was used in the study to track responses to a trivalent subunit inactivated influenza vaccine. The study at large found these results: The authors suggested that each seasonal influenza vaccination may recruit only a limited number of new T cells.

The method behind the library was RT-PCR. The sequencing machine was an Illumina HiSeq 2500. TCRdb reworked the public reads: Q25 trimming with fastp, MiXCR clone assembly, productive beta chains retained. Rows with one shared CDR3 protein collapse into an entry with the most common genes and DNA. Recorded for this sample are around 850,000 distinct CDR3 sequences; approximately 17% of them occurred a single time. Of the sample, roughly a tenth falls within the top ten clones. This clonotype was obtained from a middle-aged man who received an inactivated influenza vaccine. Donor details come from another sample of the same person, matched by shared clones. This sample comprised PBMCs from blood, obtained 5 days after vaccination.

Read as DNA, the sequence is TGTGCCAGCAGCGGCCCTTTCCTTCAAGAGACCCAGTACTTC. It codes for CASSGPFLQETQYF. This chain joins TRBV7-6 to TRBJ2-5, with the D gene not confidently named. The CDR3 numbers 14 residues from cysteine through phenylalanine. Only the CDR3 portion is preserved as DNA: 42 bases, with reading frame beginning at the first base. CDR1 and CDR2 were assigned from the germline V gene as SGHVS and FNYEAQ. V is shortened by 5 bases, J by 2 bases, and the region joining them spans 12 bases.